These 29 T cell receptor beta chains originate from one sample sequenced in a study of cytomegalovirus exposure and HLA in healthy donors (dated by TCRdb to 2015 to 2018). Receptor amplification or capture employed the immunoSEQ multiplex PCR assay. For the multiplex PCR, a mixture combining 60 forward primers for TCR Vbeta segments and 13 reverse primers for TCR Jbeta segments was used. TCRdb re-hosts the immuneACCESS table, in-frame sequences only. Its copies lack some clones; in the studies checked, an unresolved V gene accounts for under half of them, and the cause for the rest is not known. The sample profile shows about 190,000 clones; 60% to 80% of them were found once. Together, the top ten hold 2.1% of the sample. Sequencing was done on a sample of PBMCs. The receptors derive from a woman under 40 in good health and CMV-seropositive.

Comment on this clone: Sequence at one end of the junction differs from germline and may be a read error. The chain employs TRBV19 and TRBJ1-1; 10 bases are a match to TRBD1. The CDR3 has 11 amino acids. The germline gives CDR1 LNHDA, CDR2 SQIVND (reference sequence). For the CDR3, the DNA is TGTGCCAGTAGCGGACAGGGGGAAGTTTCCTTT. Its protein is CASSGQGEVSF.

The chain links TRBV5-6 to TRBJ1-5; 9 nucleotides agree with TRBD1. J gave up 7 bases and V 1 base, and 9 bases lay outside the gene matches. The CDR3 runs to 16 residues. From germline, CDR1 is SGHDT and CDR2 YYEEEE. The CDR3 DNA follows: TGTGCCAGCAGCTTGTGGTATGGGACAGGGAACCAGCCCCAGCATTTT. It translates to CASSLWYGTGNQPQHF.

The chain recombines TRBV28 with TRBJ2-7; 9 nucleotides align to TRBD1. The CDR3 totals 15 residues. CDR1 MDHEN and CDR2 SYDVKM come from the germline V gene. The ends lost 6 bases at V and 0 bases at J; junction bases unmatched: 6. This CDR3 reads CASSVPGQGSYEQYF. The CDR3 region has the DNA TGTGCCAGCAGCGTGCCGGGACAGGGCTCCTACGAGCAGTACTTC. Using reference TRBV28 and TRBJ2-7 for the parts outside the CDR3, the full variable domain is DVKVTQSSRYLVKRTGEKVFLECVQDMDHENMFWYRQDPGLGLRLIYFSYDVKMKEKGDIPEGYSVSREKKERFSLILESASTNQTSMYLCASSVPGQGSYEQYFGPGTRLTVT.

This chain joins TRBV5-6 and TRBJ2-7, with 8 bases lining up with TRBD1. The CDR3 extends over 16 amino acids. Germline V CDR1 and CDR2: SGHDT, YYEEEE. V gave up 4 bases and J gave up 1 base; unmatched junction bases: 10. The CDR3 region is CASSPPDRVISYEQYF. The CDR3 nucleotides read TGTGCCAGCAGCCCCCCGGACAGGGTGATTTCCTACGAGCAGTACTTC.

The chain couples TRBV5-6 to TRBJ1-5, with 9 bases fitting TRBD1. Losses at the gene ends were 5 bases for V and 5 bases for J; bases not matched to a gene: 14. The CDR3 is 17 amino acids. The germline V gene encodes CDR1 SGHDT and CDR2 YYEEEE. The CDR3 region is CASSSTGGTGRDQPQHF. CDR3 in DNA: TGTGCCAGCAGTTCTACCGGGGGGACAGGGCGGGATCAGCCCCAGCATTTT.

This sequence joins TRBV5-1 and TRBJ2-5, with 11 positions matching TRBD2. In germline, CDR1 is SGHRS, CDR2 YFSETQ. Trimming removed 3 bases from V and 4 bases from J; junction bases left unmatched: 2. The CDR3 is 14 amino acids. CDR3 loop: CASSSTSGGETQYF. CDR3 sequence (DNA): TGCGCCAGCAGCTCAACTAGCGGGGGAGAGACCCAGTACTTC.

Points on this clone: An end of the junction differs from the germline gene, which may be a read error. The J gene is TRBJ2-7, the V gene TRBV6-1; D is undetermined. Germline assignment: CDR1 MNHNS and CDR2 SASEGT. This CDR3 has 12 residues. The CDR3: CASSDHSFEQYF. The CDR3 nucleotides read TGTGCCAGCAGTGATCACTCCTTCGAGCAGTACTTC.

J is TRBJ2-6 and V is TRBV28; 13 bases fit TRBD2. J lost 3 bases, V lost 3 bases, and 5 bases had no gene match. In germline, CDR1 is MDHEN, CDR2 SYDVKM. This CDR3 is built from 18 residues. Here the CDR3 DNA reads TGTGCCAGCAGTTTTCTCACTAGCGGGGGGGATGGGGCCAACGTCCTGACTTTC. Translated: CASSFLTSGGDGANVLTF. Supplemented by reference TRBV28 and TRBJ2-6, the full variable domain reads DVKVTQSSRYLVKRTGEKVFLECVQDMDHENMFWYRQDPGLGLRLIYFSYDVKMKEKGDIPEGYSVSREKKERFSLILESASTNQTSMYLCASSFLTSGGDGANVLTFGAGSRLTVL.

The chain has TRBV25-1 and TRBJ1-1, with 7 bases fitting TRBD1. CDR3 length: 15 amino acids. CDR1 and CDR2 (germline): MGHDK, SYGVNS. Unmatched junction bases numbered 8, after V lost 7 bases and J lost 0 bases. CDR3 in amino acids: CASKTSRGLNTEAFF. CDR3 nucleotides: TGTGCCAGCAAAACATCGAGGGGGCTGAACACTGAAGCTTTCTTT.

This chain links TRBV7-3 with TRBJ2-7; the D is unclear. The CDR3 has 12 residues. Germline V gene data show CDR1 as SGHTA and CDR2 as FQGTGA. Trimming pared 6 bases from V and 5 bases from J, leaving 11 bases between. CDR3 DNA: TGTGCCAGCAGGGCCCCGAACGACGAGCAGTACTTC. Protein product: CASRAPNDEQYF.

This chain connects TRBV7-9 to TRBJ2-1, with 7 bases lining up with TRBD2. Trimming at V came to 4 bases and at J to 0 bases, leaving 15 bases not matched to a gene. The CDR3 sequence is 19 residues long. CDR1 and CDR2 (germline): SEHNR, FQNEAQ (reference sequence). Here the CDR3 reads CASSYPRKASGSSYNEQFF. As DNA, the CDR3 is TGTGCCAGCAGCTACCCTCGAAAGGCTAGCGGAAGCTCCTACAATGAGCAGTTCTTC.

The gene calls are TRBV5-1 and TRBJ2-1; 7 nucleotides line up with TRBD2. J was trimmed by 14 bases and V by 2 bases; bases with no gene match: 7. In germline, CDR1 is SGHRS, CDR2 YFSETQ. The CDR3 has 12 residues. CDR3 in DNA: TGCGCCAGCAGCTTCAACGCGGGAGAGGAGTTCTTC. It codes for CASSFNAGEEFF.

The V and J genes are TRBV10-3 and TRBJ2-3, with 7 bases lining up with TRBD2. V shed 0 bases, J shed 2 bases, and the junction held 8 bases outside the gene matches. This CDR3 contains 17 residues. CDR1 is ENHRY, CDR2 SYGVKD, per germline. The chain's CDR3 is CAISESQASGYTDTQYF. The DNA of the CDR3 is TGTGCCATCAGTGAGTCTCAGGCTAGCGGATACACAGATACGCAGTATTTT.

CDR3 bases: TGTGCCTGGAGTCAGGTTTTGGCTAACTATGGCTACACCTTC. It encodes CAWSQVLANYGYTF. V gene TRBV30 combines with J gene TRBJ1-2, with unresolved D. This CDR3 has 14 amino acids. Germline V gene lookup returns CDR1 GTSNPN and CDR2 SVGIG (reference sequence). Trimming took 2 bases from V and 0 from J, leaving 10 bases between them. Combining the CDR3 with reference TRBV30 and TRBJ1-2 gives the whole variable domain SQTIHQWPATLVQPVGSPLSLECTVEGTSNPNLYWYRQAAGRGLQLLFYSVGIGQISSEVPQNLSASRPQDRQFILSSKKLLLSDSGFYLCAWSQVLANYGYTFGSGTRLTVV.

The CDR3 sequence is CASSPGGAGGPVETQYF. The CDR3 nucleotides read TGCGCCAGCAGCCCGGGGGGAGCGGGGGGGCCTGTGGAGACCCAGTACTTC. V usage is TRBV4-1 and J usage is TRBJ2-5; TRBD2 matches at 10 bases. The germline V gene has CDR1 MGHRA and CDR2 YSYEKL. Trimming removed 4 bases from V and 5 bases from J; junction bases left unmatched: 13. The length of the CDR3 is 17 residues.

The chain is built from TRBV19 and TRBJ2-5; a weak D match, TRBD2 (6 bases). The germline V and J ends were trimmed by 1 base and 2 bases, with 11 bases remaining between them. CDR3 length: 15 amino acids. Germline-derived CDR1 and CDR2 are LNHDA and SQIVND (reference sequence). CDR3: CASSIAAGTQETQYF. The CDR3 DNA is TGTGCCAGTAGTATAGCAGCGGGCACTCAAGAGACCCAGTACTTC.

V and J are TRBV10-3 and TRBJ1-1, with D maybe TRBD1 (5 bases). From germline, CDR1 is ENHRY and CDR2 SYGVKD. The CDR3 is 14 amino acids. Between the trimmed V and J ends, which lost 3 bases and 3 bases, there was a span of 11 bases. This chain's CDR3 is CAISELGRDTEAFF. CDR3 DNA sequence: TGTGCCATCAGTGAATTGGGGCGCGACACTGAAGCTTTCTTT.

J is TRBJ1-6 and V is TRBV27; the match to TRBD1 covers 7 bases. With V trimmed by 3 bases and J by 7 bases, 3 bases remained unmatched. The CDR3 contains 14 residues. Germline V gene lookup returns CDR1 MNHEY and CDR2 SMNVEV (reference sequence). The CDR3 coding sequence is TGTGCCAGCAGTTTTGAGGGGGCAAATTCACCCCTCCACTTT. Residues: CASSFEGANSPLHF.

This clone appeared a few times. This chain links TRBV4-3 with TRBJ1-4; D ambiguous. The CDR3 sequence is 16 residues long. Per the germline V gene, CDR1 is LGHNA and CDR2 is YSLEER. V was pared by 0 bases and J by 8 bases, with 16 bases between. CDR3: CASSQDLETFGEKLFF. CDR3 nucleotide sequence: TGCGCCAGCAGCCAAGATCTGGAGACTTTCGGAGAAAAACTGTTTTTT.

The chain couples TRBV2 to TRBJ2-1; maybe TRBD2 (5 bases). The CDR3 is made up of 12 amino acids. Germline-derived CDR1 and CDR2 are SNHLY and FYNNEI. V lost 6 bases and J lost 8, with 11 bases in between. The CDR3 DNA sequence: TGTGCCAGCAGCCTCAGCGGCGATGAGCAGTTCTTC. Translated: CASSLSGDEQFF.

The table lists this clone with a count of one. The rearrangement joins TRBV5-6 to TRBJ2-3, with TRBD1 identical over 11 bases. CDR3 length equals 18 residues. Germline V gene sequence: CDR1 SGHDT, CDR2 YYEEEE. Trimming took 0 bases from V and 4 from J; bases not matched to a gene: 10. In DNA form, the CDR3 reads TGTGCCAGCAGCTTGGTCGGTAGTGGGACAGGGGGGGCAGATACGCAGTATTTT. Translation gives CASSLVGSGTGGADTQYF. The full variable domain, rest sourced from reference TRBV5-6 and TRBJ2-3, is DAGVTQSPTHLIKTRGQQVTLRCSPKSGHDTVSWYQQALGQGPQFIFQYYEEEERQRGNFPDRFSGHQFPNYSSELNVNALLLGDSALYLCASSLVGSGTGGADTQYFGPGTRLTVL.

The CDR3 sequence: CASSSRTGLTNEKLFF. The CDR3, as DNA: TGTGCCAGCAGTTCTCGGACAGGGCTGACTAATGAAAAACTGTTTTTT. The chain couples TRBV28 to TRBJ1-4; 8 positions match TRBD1. V was pared by 4 bases and J by 2 bases, with 6 bases of the junction left unmatched. Germline CDR1 and CDR2: MDHEN and SYDVKM. The CDR3 contains 16 residues.

The chain has TRBV4-2 and TRBJ2-5, with D perhaps TRBD2 (5 bases). Judging by the DNA end, TRBJ2-7 fits better; the J call may be wrong. The CDR3 contains 14 residues. Germline V gene data show CDR1 as LGHNA and CDR2 as YNFKEQ. CDR3 DNA: TGTGCCAGCAGCCAGCAGACTATATCCTACGAGCAGTACTTC. This translates into CASSQQTISYEQYF.

This clone was observed a handful of times. The V and J genes are TRBV6-1 and TRBJ1-5, with 7 bases fitting TRBD1. Trimming at V came to 6 bases and at J to 4 bases, leaving 3 bases not matched to a gene. In germline, CDR1 is MNHNS, CDR2 SASEGT. The CDR3 runs 13 residues. The CDR3 spells CASRATGNQPQHF. CDR3 DNA: TGTGCCAGCAGGGCGACAGGGAATCAGCCCCAGCATTTT.

This rearrangement joins TRBV29-1 to TRBJ2-1; 7 bases agree with TRBD2. Germline V gene sequence: CDR1 SQVTM, CDR2 ANQGSEA. This CDR3 has 14 residues. Losses at the gene ends were 6 bases for V and 0 bases for J; bases not matched to a gene: 5. This CDR3 reads CSVGGGISYNEQFF. The CDR3 bases are TGCAGCGTGGGGGGGGGTATCTCCTACAATGAGCAGTTCTTC.

J is TRBJ2-5 and V is TRBV10-3, with D possibly matching TRBD2 (5 bases). In germline, CDR1 is ENHRY, CDR2 SYGVKD. The CDR3 loop spans 13 amino acids. Between the trimmed V and J ends, which lost 4 bases and 4 bases, there was a span of 10 bases. The CDR3 spells CAISVGGLETQYF. CDR3 in DNA: TGTGCCATCAGTGTCGGAGGCCTAGAGACCCAGTACTTC.

J is TRBJ1-5 and V is TRBV7-9; D is undetermined. From germline, CDR1 is SEHNR and CDR2 FQNEAQ (reference sequence). V lost 4 bases and J 2 bases, leaving 18 bases between the germline ends. The CDR3 contains 17 residues. The CDR3 DNA reads as TGTGCCAGCAGCTCTGGGCGGGATGGCCGTGGCAATCAGCCCCAGCATTTT. Amino acids: CASSSGRDGRGNQPQHF.

V and J are TRBV7-2 and TRBJ2-5; weak D call: TRBD2 (6 bases). The CDR3 runs to 16 residues. Germline loops: CDR1 SGHTA, CDR2 FQGNSA. Trimming left V 1 base short and J 1 base short, with 13 bases between. The DNA of the CDR3 is TGTGCCAGCAGCTTAGGTTATGCGGGGTTCCAAGAGACCCAGTACTTC. Its translation is CASSLGYAGFQETQYF.

The rearrangement links TRBV4-3 to TRBJ2-5; TRBD2 agrees at 11 bases. The CDR3 consists of 15 residues. Germline lookup yields CDR1 LGHNA and CDR2 YSLEER. Trimming took 5 bases from V and 2 from J; bases not matched to a gene: 4. CDR3 sequence reads: CASSKGLAVQETQYF. The CDR3 DNA reads TGCGCCAGCAGCAAGGGACTAGCGGTACAAGAGACCCAGTACTTC.